Here is one T cell receptor beta chain with its context. Its antigen is not identified. The primer mix had 60 Vbeta and 13 Jbeta primers. Method: immunoSEQ multiplex PCR; TCRdb's copy keeps in-frame clones and lacks some. The sample holds 95,000 to 150,000 clones, approximately 84% seen once. The data derive from a study of cytomegalovirus exposure and HLA in healthy donors. Study outcomes and limitations: Analysis was performed later, and it showed HLA-associated TCR beta chains to be more clonally expanded than equally common others.

V was cut by 4 bases and J by 3 bases, with 21 bases left in between. The V gene's germline CDR1 is MGHRA and CDR2 YSYEKL. This CDR3 contains 17 residues. The chain links TRBV4-1 to TRBJ1-2; TRBD1 is a possible D gene (5 bases). This TCR derives from a man in his fifties or sixties in good health and CMV-seronegative. Sequenced material: PBMCs. CDR3 bases: TGCGCCAGCAGCCCCAGAGGAGGGTGGGGGTCGGACTATGGCTACACCTTC. This translates into CASSPRGGWGSDYGYTF.